The 21 T cell receptor beta chains below come from one sample, sequenced in a study of T cells in localized non-small cell lung cancer. The protocol was immunoSEQ multiplex PCR, while the TCRdb copy is restricted to in-frame clones and leaves out a portion. This sample has 30,000 to 35,000 clones; about nine tenths occur once, and the top ten carry around 4%. This specimen was peripheral blood, taken before any cancer treatment. The origin of the receptors is a woman aged 35-75 years with stage I lung adenocarcinoma.

This clone came up a few times. V and J are TRBV5-4 and TRBJ2-2, with D possibly TRBD2 on 6 matching bases. The CDR3 length is 15 residues. The V gene's germline CDR1 is SGHNT and CDR2 YYREEE (reference sequence). V lost 0 bases, J lost 7 bases, and 13 bases lay in between. The CDR3 region is CASSLAQRANGELFF. CDR3 sequence (DNA): TGTGCCAGCAGCTTGGCCCAGCGGGCGAACGGGGAGCTGTTTTTT.

This chain links TRBV6-6 with TRBJ2-7; unclear D gene. V lost 0 bases, J lost 7 bases, and 16 bases lay in between. The CDR3 extends over 15 amino acids. CDR1 is MNHNY, CDR2 SVGAGI, per germline (reference sequence). CDR3 nucleotides: TGTGCCAGCAGTTACTCCCGCCCTACCCGATCGGAGCAGTACTTC. Residues: CASSYSRPTRSEQYF.

The chain joins TRBV4-3 to TRBJ2-7; TRBD2 matches 7 bases. Trimming removed 0 bases from V and 0 bases from J; junction bases left unmatched: 2. The CDR3 covers 15 residues. Germline CDR1 and CDR2: LGHNA and YSLEER. The CDR3: CASSQDGGTSYEQYF. CDR3 in DNA: TGCGCCAGCAGCCAAGACGGGGGGACCTCCTACGAGCAGTACTTC.

The rearrangement links TRBV5-1 to TRBJ2-1; 8 positions agree with TRBD2. Germline trimming cut 4 bases from V and 5 bases from J; bases unmatched to any gene: 5. In germline, CDR1 is SGHRS, CDR2 YFSETQ. CDR3 length: 14 residues. CDR3 DNA: TGCGCCAGCAGCCCCGGGGGGGCAAACAATGAGCAGTTCTTC. Translated: CASSPGGANNEQFF.

V gene TRBV29-1 combines with J gene TRBJ2-3, with 9 positions matching TRBD2. Trimming removed 3 bases from V and 2 bases from J; junction bases left unmatched: 6. This CDR3 spans 15 amino acids. The germline V gene has CDR1 SQVTM and CDR2 ANQGSEA. The DNA of the CDR3 is TGCAGCGTTGAGGCTAGCGGGGTCCACACAGATACGCAGTATTTT. Its translation is CSVEASGVHTDTQYF.

In its sample, this clone was seen once. The rearrangement uses TRBV2 and TRBJ2-5, with 10 bases aligning to TRBD2. This CDR3 region has 15 residues. The V gene end was trimmed by 0 bases and the J gene end by 3 bases; junction bases not matched to a gene: 1. The germline V gene encodes CDR1 SNHLY and CDR2 FYNNEI. The CDR3 here is CASSEAGLAKETQYF. CDR3 coding DNA: TGTGCCAGCAGTGAAGCGGGACTAGCGAAAGAGACCCAGTACTTC.

This chain joins TRBV4-3 and TRBJ1-2; 10 nucleotides align to TRBD1. This CDR3 region has 17 residues. V was pared by 4 bases and J by 4 bases, with 12 bases of the junction left unmatched. In germline, CDR1 is LGHNA, CDR2 YSLEER. The CDR3 DNA is TGCGCCAGCAGCCCTCACCAAGATGGACAGGGGGGCTATGGCTACACCTTC. Amino acids: CASSPHQDGQGGYGYTF.

The chain links TRBV29-1 to TRBJ2-7; 8 bases line up with TRBD1. V lost 7 bases to trimming and J lost 2 bases; unmatched junction nucleotides: 7. The CDR3 covers 13 residues. Germline V gives CDR1 SQVTM, CDR2 ANQGSEA. The CDR3 loop is CSAQDRVPYEQYF. DNA for the CDR3: TGCAGCGCTCAGGACAGGGTGCCCTACGAGCAGTACTTC.

This clone was detected once. The chain uses TRBV18 and TRBJ2-7; 9 bases align to TRBD1. This CDR3 region has 14 residues. V lost 6 bases, J lost 3 bases, and 6 bases stayed unmatched. The germline gives CDR1 KGHSH, CDR2 LQKENI. CDR3 DNA: TGTGCCAGCTCGTACCCGGGACAGGGCTACGAGCAGTACTTC. It yields the protein CASSYPGQGYEQYF.

This sequence joins TRBV19 and TRBJ1-1; 8 positions agree with TRBD1. Germline assignment: CDR1 LNHDA and CDR2 SQIVND (reference sequence). The CDR3 is 15 amino acids. V lost 3 bases, J lost 5 bases, and 8 bases stayed unmatched. CDR3 sequence reads: CASSIWQGAGTEAFF. The DNA of the CDR3 is TGTGCCAGTAGTATTTGGCAGGGGGCTGGAACTGAAGCTTTCTTT.

The CDR3 DNA reads TGTGCCAGCAGCTTCACAGGGCAGGAGACCCAGTACTTC. Protein sequence: CASSFTGQETQYF. The V call is TRBV5-6, the J call TRBJ2-5; tentatively, D is TRBD1 (6 bases). The V gene lost 2 bases and the J gene lost 5 bases, with 10 bases spanning the gap. Looked up from germline, CDR1 is SGHDT and CDR2 is YYEEEE. This CDR3 is built from 13 residues. The entire variable domain, with the rest obtained from reference TRBV5-6 and TRBJ2-5, is as follows: DAGVTQSPTHLIKTRGQQVTLRCSPKSGHDTVSWYQQALGQGPQFIFQYYEEEERQRGNFPDRFSGHQFPNYSSELNVNALLLGDSALYLCASSFTGQETQYFGPGTRLLVL.

The chain uses TRBV18 and TRBJ1-2; TRBD1 matches at 8 bases. Trimming took 4 bases from V and 3 from J; bases not matched to a gene: 1. This CDR3 contains 13 residues. Germline CDR1 is KGHSH and CDR2 is LQKENI. CDR3: CASSQQGDYGYTF. The CDR3 DNA is TGTGCCAGCTCACAACAGGGGGACTATGGCTACACCTTC.

This clone came up a few times. V is TRBV19 and J is TRBJ1-6; 8 bases agree with TRBD1. Germline loops: CDR1 LNHDA, CDR2 SQIVND (reference sequence). The CDR3 sequence is 13 residues long. The ends lost 6 bases at V and 6 bases at J; junction bases unmatched: 1. The DNA of the CDR3 is TGTGCCAGTAGCGGACAGGGTAATTCACCCCTCCACTTT. Protein sequence: CASSGQGNSPLHF.

V usage is TRBV9 and J usage is TRBJ2-1, with D possibly TRBD1 on 6 matching bases. The CDR3 is made up of 11 amino acids. V was cut by 3 bases and J by 10 bases, with 8 bases left in between. Germline-derived CDR1 and CDR2 are SGDLS and YYNGEE. This chain's CDR3 is CASSGGTEQFF. CDR3 coding DNA: TGTGCCAGCAGCGGGGGGACAGAGCAGTTCTTC.

This rearrangement joins TRBV11-1 to TRBJ1-1; no firm D call. CDR3 size: 13 residues. V lost 5 bases and J lost 5, with 12 bases in between. Germline CDR1 and CDR2: SGHAT and FQDESV (reference sequence). CDR3 bases: TGTGCCAGCAGCCCACGGGTTAATACTGAAGCTTTCTTT. Its protein product is CASSPRVNTEAFF. Filled out from reference TRBV11-1 and TRBJ1-1, the complete variable domain reads EAEVAQSPRYKITEKSQAVAFWCDPISGHATLYWYRQILGQGPELLVQFQDESVVDDSQLPKDRFSAERLKGVDSTLKIQPAELGDSAMYLCASSPRVNTEAFFGQGTRLTVV.

The CDR3 here is CASRAEMNEQFF. The CDR3 region has the DNA TGTGCCAGCAGGGCGGAGATGAATGAGCAGTTCTTC. The gene calls are TRBV2 and TRBJ2-1; D call uncertain. Germline-derived CDR1 and CDR2 are SNHLY and FYNNEI. The CDR3 extends over 12 amino acids. Trimming removed 6 bases from V and 7 bases from J, with 10 bases in between.

By sample share, this clone is medium-sized (0.01 to 0.1%). The chain uses TRBV5-5 and TRBJ1-1; a possible D gene is TRBD1 (5 bases). The CDR3 has 14 residues. Germline assignment: CDR1 SGHKS and CDR2 YYEKEE (reference sequence). V was clipped by 1 base and J by 1 base, with 8 bases between them. CDR3 sequence (DNA): TGTGCCAGCAGCTTGACAGGTGAGAACACTGAAGCTTTCTTT. Residues: CASSLTGENTEAFF.

The V gene is TRBV6-6, the J gene TRBJ2-7; no reliable D call. Trimming pared 6 bases from V and 1 base from J, leaving 7 bases between. The CDR3 sequence is 12 residues long. Per the germline V gene, CDR1 is MNHNY and CDR2 is SVGAGI (reference sequence). The CDR3 DNA reads as TGTGCCAGCAGGGGCAGGTCCTACGAGCAGTACTTC. It specifies CASRGRSYEQYF.

The chain recombines TRBV6-5 with TRBJ1-4; D gene unclear. The CDR3 contains 15 residues. Germline CDR1 MNHEY, CDR2 SVGAGI. The V end was cut by 0 bases, the J end by 0 bases, with 5 bases between. DNA of the CDR3: TGTGCCAGCAGTTACTCGGGAGCAACTAATGAAAAACTGTTTTTT. Translated, it gives CASSYSGATNEKLFF.

V is TRBV7-8 and J is TRBJ1-2; no reliable D call. The CDR3 runs 15 residues. Trimming shortened V by 4 bases and J by 5 bases, and 17 bases separated the two germline ends. The germline V gene has CDR1 SGHVS and CDR2 FQNEAQ. The CDR3 here is CASSSGGSRIYGYTF. The CDR3 region has the DNA TGTGCCAGCAGCTCCGGCGGAAGTAGGATTTATGGCTACACCTTC.

This clone was detected only once. The chain couples TRBV19 to TRBJ2-3; no clear D. The ends were cut back, 3 bases at V and 8 bases at J, with 27 bases in the middle. This CDR3 spans 18 amino acids. Germline V CDR1 and CDR2: LNHDA, SQIVND (reference sequence). The CDR3 here is CASSIAGSVVGAQPTQYF. CDR3 nucleotides: TGTGCCAGTAGTATCGCCGGGTCGGTAGTAGGAGCCCAACCTACGCAGTATTTT.